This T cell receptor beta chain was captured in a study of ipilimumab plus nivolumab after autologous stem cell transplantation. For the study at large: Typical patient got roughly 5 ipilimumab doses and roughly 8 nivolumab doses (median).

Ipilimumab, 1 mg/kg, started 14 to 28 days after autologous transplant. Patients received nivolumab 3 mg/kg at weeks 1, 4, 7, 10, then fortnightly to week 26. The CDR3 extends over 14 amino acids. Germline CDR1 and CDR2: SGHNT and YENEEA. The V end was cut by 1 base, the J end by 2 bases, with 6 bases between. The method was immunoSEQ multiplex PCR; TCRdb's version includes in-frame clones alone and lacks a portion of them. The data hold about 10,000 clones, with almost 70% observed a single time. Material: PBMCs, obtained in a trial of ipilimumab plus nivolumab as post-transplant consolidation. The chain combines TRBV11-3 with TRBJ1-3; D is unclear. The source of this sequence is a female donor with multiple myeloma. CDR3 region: CASSLGETGNTIYF. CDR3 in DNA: TGTGCCAGCAGCTTAGGGGAGACTGGAAACACCATATATTTT. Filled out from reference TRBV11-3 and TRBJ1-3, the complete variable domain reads EAGVVQSPRYKIIEKKQPVAFWCNPISGHNTLYWYLQNLGQGPELLIRYENEEAVDDSQLPKDRFSAERLKGVDSTLKIQPAELGDSAVYLCASSLGETGNTIYFGEGSWLTVV.